This T cell receptor beta chain was obtained from a study of CD8+ T cells in alopecia areata. This clone came up a few times. The treatment denotes: oral pan-JAK inhibitor, 5-10 mg twice daily. Once RNA had been extracted, it was reverse transcribed into cDNA to act as the sequencing template. Clones were sequenced by immunoSEQ multiplex PCR, and TCRdb holds only the in-frame ones, with some missing. Found here are fewer than 250,000 clones, 35% to 40% of them singletons; the top ten hold around 0.48%. This TCR derives from a human donor with alopecia areata. The sample consisted of CD4+ T cells sorted from blood, taken around week 34, from a patient treated with tofacitinib.

This CDR3 reads CASSPQHRYSYEQYF. The CDR3, as DNA: TGTGCCAGCAGCCCCCAACACAGATACTCCTACGAGCAGTACTTC. The chain links TRBV14 to TRBJ2-7; no clear D gene. The V end was cut by 4 bases, the J end by 0 bases, with 13 bases between. In germline, CDR1 is SGHDN, CDR2 FVKESK. This CDR3 contains 15 residues. Full variable domain (outside the CDR3, taken from reference TRBV14 and TRBJ2-7): EAGVTQFPSHSVIEKGQTVTLRCDPISGHDNLYWYRRVMGKEIKFLLHFVKESKQDESGMPNNRFLAERTGGTYSTLKVQPAELEDSGVYFCASSPQHRYSYEQYFGPGTRLTVT.